Listed below are T cell receptor beta chains from one sample, sequenced in a study of cytomegalovirus exposure and HLA in healthy donors. Here immunoSEQ multiplex PCR was the method, and the copy in TCRdb shows in-frame clones only, minus some. This sample has over 200,000 clones, with around 90% found just once. The sequencing input was PBMCs. The receptors stem from a woman younger than 35 in good health and CMV-seronegative. Each CDR3 is given with its conserved first and last residue. D genes are given only for firm matches. Rows may omit the clone size; those that give it use once, few, many or a size class.

D	V	size	J	DNA	CDR3
-	TRBV19	many	TRBJ1-6	TGTGCCAGTAGTATAGGCAGGGCTTCACCCCTCCACTTT	CASSIGRASPLHF
TRBD1	TRBV19	-	TRBJ2-1	TGTGCCAGTAGGGCGGGACAGGGGGTAAATGAGCAGTTCTTC	CASRAGQGVNEQFF
TRBD1	TRBV29-1	-	TRBJ2-1	TGCAGCGCCTCGGGACAGGGGAAATACAATGAGCAGTTCTTC	CSASGQGKYNEQFF
-	TRBV18	-	TRBJ1-4	TGTGCCAGCTCACCACAGGGAGGAGGTAATGAAAAACTGTTTTTT	CASSPQGGGNEKLFF
TRBD2	TRBV9	few	TRBJ2-3	TGTGCCAGCAGCGGTAGCGGGGGTTTAGATACGCAGTATTTT	CASSGSGGLDTQYF
TRBD1	TRBV7-6	-	TRBJ1-1	TGTGCCAGCAGCTTAGCAATACGGGGACAGGGAGGGAACACTGAAGCTTTCTTT	CASSLAIRGQGGNTEAFF
TRBD1	TRBV18	-	TRBJ2-7	TGTGCCAGCTCACTTGGACCGGGACAGGGGGCCCGGGAGCAGTACTTC	CASSLGPGQGAREQYF
TRBD1	TRBV2	-	TRBJ2-2	TGTGCCAGCAGTGAAGGGACAGGTAGTACCGGGGAGCTGTTTTTT	CASSEGTGSTGELFF
TRBD1	TRBV28	-	TRBJ1-5	TGTGCCAGCAGTTTTCTAGGGGGCGGCAATCAGCCCCAGCATTTT	CASSFLGGGNQPQHF
TRBD1	TRBV5-8	-	TRBJ1-4	TGTGCCAGCAGCCCCCGTTGGACAGGGTCGTATATGACTAATGAAAAACTGTTTTTT	CASSPRWTGSYMTNEKLFF
TRBD2	TRBV9	-	TRBJ2-1	TGTGCCAGCAGCCCCAGGGGAGGGACTAGCAATGAGCAGTTCTTC	CASSPRGGTSNEQFF
TRBD1	TRBV5-1	-	TRBJ2-3	TGCGCCAGCAGCTTCGCAGGGGGCCGCACAGATACGCAGTATTTT	CASSFAGGRTDTQYF
-	TRBV7-6	-	TRBJ1-6	TGTGCCAGCAGCTTGACCAGGGCGACTCCCTCCTATAATTCACCCCTCCACTTT	CASSLTRATPSYNSPLHF
TRBD2	TRBV5-6	once	TRBJ2-5	TGTGCCAGCAGCTTGGGACTAGCGGGGGGAAGGTACCAAGAGACCCAGTACTTC	CASSLGLAGGRYQETQYF
-	TRBV28	-	TRBJ1-6	TGTGCCAGCAGTTCAGGAAGGCAGGGCAATTCACCCCTCCACTTT	CASSSGRQGNSPLHF
TRBD1	TRBV30	-	TRBJ1-1	TGTGCCTGGAGCCAGGGGGCGGGTGATTTGGGGACTGAAGCTTTCTTT	CAWSQGAGDLGTEAFF
TRBD2	TRBV10-1	-	TRBJ2-1	TGCGCCAGCAGTGAGTCCCACGGGGCTAGCGGGGAATACTACAATGAGCAGTTCTTC	CASSESHGASGEYYNEQFF
-	TRBV7-8	-	TRBJ2-1	TGTGCCAGCAGCTCCCGGGATAGGGTGAATGAGCAGTTCTTC	CASSSRDRVNEQFF
-	TRBV5-4	-	TRBJ2-3	TGTGCCAGCAGCTCTCGGACTGAACCACGCACAGATACGCAGTATTTT	CASSSRTEPRTDTQYF